This passage covers 5 T cell receptor beta chains from one sample sequenced in a study of T cells after yellow fever vaccination. Each CDR3 protein gets one entry after TCRdb re-called the 5' RACE reads with MiXCR. The sample holds about 340,000 distinct CDR3 sequences, 3% to 4.5% seen once. Sequencing used PBMCs, obtained 5 days after the yellow fever booster vaccination. The receptor set was obtained from a man in his late teens or twenties who received the YFV17D yellow fever vaccine.

This clonotype was observed once. V is TRBV11-1 and J is TRBJ1-1; D not certain. Trimming stripped 1 base from V and 0 bases from J, with 12 bases between. Germline V gene sequence: CDR1 SGHAT, CDR2 FQDESV (reference sequence). The CDR3 covers 16 residues. The CDR3 nucleotides are TGTGCCAGCAGCTTAGGATCTACAGAATTGAACACTGAAGCTTTCTTT. Translated: CASSLGSTELNTEAFF.

This clonotype was counted ten times or more. J is TRBJ2-5 and V is TRBV4-1; D is unclear. Germline CDR1 MGHRA, CDR2 YSYEKL. Trimming pared 8 bases from V and 2 bases from J, leaving 6 bases between. The CDR3 is 11 residues long. The CDR3 region is CASGNQETQYF. CDR3 nucleotide sequence: TGCGCCAGCGGGAATCAAGAGACCCAGTACTTC.

This clonotype was seen more than once but under ten times. The chain uses TRBV6-5 and TRBJ1-3, with TRBD1 as a possible D gene (6 bases). The germline V gene encodes CDR1 MNHEY and CDR2 SVGAGI. CDR3 length equals 15 residues. The V and J ends lost 5 bases and 3 bases respectively, with 14 bases between them. The CDR3 nucleotides are TGTGCCAGCAGTGAAATGGGGGCGCGTGGAAACACCATATATTTT. Its translation: CASSEMGARGNTIYF.

The rearrangement links TRBV7-9 to TRBJ1-1; 9 nucleotides agree with TRBD1. CDR1 and CDR2 from the germline V gene are SEHNR and FQNEAQ (reference sequence). V trimming: 2 bases; J trimming: 8 bases; junction bases outside the gene matches: 9. There are 15 residues in the CDR3. The CDR3 DNA sequence: TGTGCCAGCAGCTTATTTTTGGGGGACAGGGTCGAAGCTTTCTTT. It translates to CASSLFLGDRVEAFF.

In this sample, this clonotype turned up many times. The CDR3 DNA sequence: TGTGCCAGCAGCTTAAGTACAGTGGCTAATGAAAAACTGTTTTTT. This encodes CASSLSTVANEKLFF. V usage is TRBV7-2 and J usage is TRBJ1-4; D remains unclear. This CDR3 contains 15 residues. The V gene's germline CDR1 is SGHTA and CDR2 FQGNSA. Trimming removed 2 bases at V and 3 bases at J, with 10 bases between.